This record covers a single T cell receptor (beta chain). Profiling relied on immunoSEQ multiplex PCR, and the TCRdb table lists in-frame clones only, not all of them. This repertoire shows fewer than 90,000 clones, almost 97% found once; its top ten account for 1.6%. Germline assignment: CDR1 LNHDA and CDR2 SQIVND (reference sequence). V was clipped by 6 bases and J by 6 bases, with 15 bases between them. This CDR3 spans 13 amino acids. The sample comes from a study of cytomegalovirus exposure and HLA in healthy donors. Specimen: PBMCs. The rearrangement links TRBV19 to TRBJ2-7, with D possibly being TRBD2 (6 bases). The receptor was derived from a man aged 18 to 30 in good health and CMV-seropositive. The CDR3 region is CASRPKGAGEQYF. The DNA of the CDR3 is TGTGCCAGTAGGCCGAAGGGAGCGGGCGAGCAGTACTTC.